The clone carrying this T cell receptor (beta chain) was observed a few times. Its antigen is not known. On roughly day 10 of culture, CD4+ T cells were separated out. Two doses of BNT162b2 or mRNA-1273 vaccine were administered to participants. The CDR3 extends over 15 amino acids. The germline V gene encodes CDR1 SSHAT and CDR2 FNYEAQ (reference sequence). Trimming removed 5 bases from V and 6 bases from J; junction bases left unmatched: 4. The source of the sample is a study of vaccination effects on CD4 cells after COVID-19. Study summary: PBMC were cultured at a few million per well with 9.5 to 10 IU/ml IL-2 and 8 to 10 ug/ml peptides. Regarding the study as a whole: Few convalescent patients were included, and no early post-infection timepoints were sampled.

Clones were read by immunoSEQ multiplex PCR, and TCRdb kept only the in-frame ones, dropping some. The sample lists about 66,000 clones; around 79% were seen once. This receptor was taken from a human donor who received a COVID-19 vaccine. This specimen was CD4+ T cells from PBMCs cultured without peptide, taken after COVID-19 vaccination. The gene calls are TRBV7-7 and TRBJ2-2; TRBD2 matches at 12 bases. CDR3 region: CASSPTSGGSGELFF. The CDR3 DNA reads TGTGCCAGCAGCCCTACTAGCGGGGGGTCCGGGGAGCTGTTTTTT.